A single sample gave rise to the 25 T cell receptor beta chains below, sequenced in a study of T cell repertoires in cytomegalovirus infection. TCRdb redid the calling of the reads with MiXCR, one entry per CDR3 protein. The sample lists 150,000 to 190,000 distinct CDR3 sequences; roughly a quarter were seen once. The sample consisted of PBMCs. The receptor source for this set is a human donor in good health (CMV status not recorded). Some clones in this sample may be carry-over from other donors' samples.

Only a few counts were recorded for this clonotype. The chain combines TRBV7-9 with TRBJ1-1; 9 nucleotides match TRBD1. Trimming at V came to 5 bases and at J to 1 base, leaving 5 bases not matched to a gene. The CDR3 consists of 15 residues. CDR1 SEHNR and CDR2 FQNEAQ come from the germline V gene (reference sequence). The CDR3 loop is CASSGGQGENTEAFF. CDR3 bases: TGTGCCAGCAGCGGGGGACAGGGAGAGAACACTGAAGCTTTCTTT. The full variable domain, in which reference TRBV7-9 and TRBJ1-1 provide the parts outside the CDR3, is DTGVSQNPRHKITKRGQNVTFRCDPISEHNRLYWYRQTLGQGPEFLTYFQNEAQLEKSRLLSDRFSAERPKGSFSTLEIQRTEQGDSAMYLCASSGGQGENTEAFFGQGTRLTVV.

This clonotype was observed a few times. The gene calls are TRBV29-1 and TRBJ2-1, with 16 positions matching TRBD2. The V gene end was trimmed by 7 bases and the J gene end by 9 bases; junction bases not matched to a gene: 6. Germline loops: CDR1 SQVTM, CDR2 ANQGSEA. There are 14 residues in the CDR3. The CDR3 spells CSAGTSGRGSEQFF. The CDR3 DNA reads TGCAGCGCGGGGACTAGCGGGAGGGGGAGTGAGCAGTTCTTC.

This clonotype occurred many times. This chain joins TRBV19 and TRBJ1-2; TRBD1 agrees at 8 bases. CDR3 length: 18 amino acids. Germline assignment: CDR1 LNHDA and CDR2 SQIVND (reference sequence). Trimming took 3 bases from V and 2 from J; bases not matched to a gene: 14. Here the CDR3 reads CASSMVLTGQGGNYGYTF. The CDR3 bases are TGTGCCAGTAGTATGGTCCTAACCGGACAGGGAGGAAACTATGGCTACACCTTC.

V and J are TRBV6-2 or TRBV6-3 and TRBJ2-1; 10 nucleotides line up with TRBD2. V trimming: 7 bases; J trimming: 6 bases; junction bases outside the gene matches: 9. Germline V CDR1 and CDR2: MNHEY, SVGEGT. The CDR3 spans 15 residues. As DNA, the CDR3 is TGTGCCAGCACCCCAGCGGGGGGGATGGGCAATGAGCAGTTCTTC. It yields the protein CASTPAGGMGNEQFF.

In this sample, this clonotype turned up a few times. The chain has TRBV28 and TRBJ2-1, with a weak D call TRBD1 (6 bases). CDR1 and CDR2 from the germline V gene are MDHEN and SYDVKM. The CDR3 is 16 residues long. V lost 5 bases, J lost 3 bases, and 17 bases lay in between. The CDR3 DNA follows: TGTGCCAGCAGTGATATAAGGGACACCATCTACAATGAGCAGTTCTTC. It translates to CASSDIRDTIYNEQFF.

This clonotype was counted ten times or more. The chain joins TRBV2 to TRBJ2-5; 12 bases are shared with TRBD2. Germline-derived CDR1 and CDR2 are SNHLY and FYNNEI. Losses at the gene ends were 6 bases for V and 3 bases for J; bases not matched to a gene: 2. This CDR3 contains 14 residues. The CDR3 nucleotides are TGTGCCAGCAGATGGACTAGCGGGGAAGAGACCCAGTACTTC. Protein product: CASRWTSGEETQYF.

The sample holds a few counts of this clonotype. The rearrangement uses TRBV28 and TRBJ2-7, with 15 bases identical to TRBD2. This CDR3 is 15 amino acids long. J was trimmed by 7 bases and V by 5 bases; bases with no gene match: 6. Germline V gene lookup returns CDR1 MDHEN and CDR2 SYDVKM. The CDR3 coding sequence is TGTGCCAGCAGTCTGGGGACTAGCGGGAGGAGAGAGCAGTACTTC. Amino acids: CASSLGTSGRREQYF.

The table lists this clonotype with a few counts. The chain is built from TRBV12-3 or TRBV12-4 and TRBJ2-3; 13 bases fit TRBD2. V lost 4 bases to trimming and J lost 3 bases; unmatched junction nucleotides: 7. The length of the CDR3 is 17 residues. This CDR3 reads CASSSLRTSGRTDTQYF. The CDR3 bases are TGTGCCAGCAGTTCCCTGCGGACTAGCGGGAGAACAGATACGCAGTATTTT.

The rearrangement joins TRBV29-1 to TRBJ1-1; D is unclear. Germline CDR1 SQVTM, CDR2 ANQGSEA. The CDR3 loop spans 13 amino acids. Trimming removed 4 bases at V and 7 bases at J, with 16 bases between. The CDR3 protein is CSVAQLLEGEAFF. In DNA, the CDR3 is TGCAGCGTTGCTCAGCTTTTGGAGGGTGAAGCTTTCTTT.

This clonotype was observed a few times. The V and J genes are TRBV18 and TRBJ1-3; D remains ambiguous. V was trimmed by 4 bases and J by 0 bases, leaving 16 bases between them. The CDR3 runs 17 residues. Germline values: CDR1 KGHSH, CDR2 LQKENI. The CDR3 bases are TGTGCCAGCTCACAATCTCCAGGTGGGAGCTCTGGAAACACCATATATTTT. This encodes CASSQSPGGSSGNTIYF.

The chain combines TRBV7-8 with TRBJ1-1; a weak D match, TRBD1 (6 bases). V lost 7 bases, J lost 4 bases, and 13 bases lay in between. Germline V gene sequence: CDR1 SGHVS, CDR2 FQNEAQ. This CDR3 has 13 residues. DNA of the CDR3: TGTGCCAGCAACAACAGGGAGGCCACTGAAGCTTTCTTT. This codes for CASNNREATEAFF.

The genes are TRBV28 and TRBJ2-7, with 7 bases identical to TRBD2. The CDR3 runs 14 residues. Per germline, CDR1 MDHEN and CDR2 SYDVKM. The V segment lost 8 bases and the J segment 2 bases; nucleotides outside the gene matches: 9. The CDR3 nucleotides are TGTGCCAGCGGGGGGGACTCACCCCCCTACGAGCAGTACTTC. Translation gives CASGGDSPPYEQYF.

The rearrangement uses TRBV7-2 and TRBJ2-7; TRBD2 matches at 12 bases. With 0 bases clipped from V and 2 bases from J, the junction kept 2 bases outside the gene matches. Germline V CDR1 and CDR2: SGHTA, FQGNSA. This CDR3 is 16 amino acids long. The CDR3: CASSLASSGRAYEQYF. The CDR3 DNA reads TGTGCCAGCAGCTTAGCTTCTAGCGGGAGGGCCTACGAGCAGTACTTC.

The chain links TRBV28 to TRBJ1-2; D gene ambiguous. This CDR3 contains 12 residues. The germline V gene has CDR1 MDHEN and CDR2 SYDVKM. Trimming removed 3 bases from V and 8 bases from J, with 10 bases in between. CDR3 DNA sequence: TGTGCCAGCAGTTTCCGTATAGGAGGCTACACCTTC. Translating it yields CASSFRIGGYTF.

This clonotype was counted a few times. This chain uses TRBV6-1 with TRBJ1-2, with a weak D call TRBD1 (5 bases). V lost 3 bases, J lost 4 bases, and 30 bases lay in between. This CDR3 has 20 amino acids. Germline V gene lookup returns CDR1 MNHNS and CDR2 SASEGT. This CDR3 reads CASSDSEASGTRARRYGYTF. The CDR3 region has the DNA TGTGCCAGCAGTGATTCGGAGGCCTCGGGGACCCGAGCGAGACGCTATGGCTACACCTTC.

The genes are TRBV11-3 and TRBJ2-1; D is possibly TRBD1 or TRBD2 (5 bases each). This CDR3 spans 15 amino acids. Looked up from germline, CDR1 is SGHNT and CDR2 is YENEEA. V lost 5 bases, J lost 5 bases, and 16 bases lay in between. This chain's CDR3 is CASSRGGTQDNEQFF. DNA of the CDR3: TGTGCCAGCAGCCGAGGTGGGACGCAGGACAATGAGCAGTTCTTC. The variable domain in full, completed from reference TRBV11-3 and TRBJ2-1, reads EAGVVQSPRYKIIEKKQPVAFWCNPISGHNTLYWYLQNLGQGPELLIRYENEEAVDDSQLPKDRFSAERLKGVDSTLKIQPAELGDSAVYLCASSRGGTQDNEQFFGPGTRLTVL.

This clonotype has a count of ten or more. The genes are TRBV28 and TRBJ1-5; D is possibly TRBD1 (6 bases). Germline values: CDR1 MDHEN, CDR2 SYDVKM. V gave up 5 bases and J gave up 4 bases, with 15 bases separating them. This CDR3 contains 15 residues. The CDR3 protein is CASSPGRGPNQPQHF. The CDR3, as DNA: TGTGCCAGCAGTCCGGGCAGGGGCCCTAATCAGCCCCAGCATTTT.

There are a few counts of this clonotype. V usage is TRBV7-3 and J usage is TRBJ2-2; TRBD2 agrees at 13 bases. The CDR3 is 16 amino acids. The germline gives CDR1 SGHTA, CDR2 FQGTGA. The J segment lost 4 bases and the V segment lost 4 bases, leaving 3 bases of the junction unmatched. CDR3 nucleotide sequence: TGTGCCAGCAGCTCGGGACTAGCGGGGCCCACCGGGGAGCTGTTTTTT. The encoded protein is CASSSGLAGPTGELFF.

For this clonotype: A junction boundary mismatches the germline segment, possibly from a read error. The gene calls are TRBV28 and TRBJ2-5, with TRBD2 as a possible D gene (5 bases). This CDR3 contains 16 residues. Germline V gene lookup returns CDR1 MDHEN and CDR2 SYDVKM. CDR3: CTSSLGGWAGGETQYF. CDR3 nucleotides: TGTACCAGCAGTTTGGGCGGGTGGGCCGGAGGAGAGACCCAGTACTTC.

The chain uses TRBV6-2 or TRBV6-3 and TRBJ2-1; D remains unclear. The CDR3 length is 15 residues. Trimming left V 2 bases short and J 2 bases short, with 10 bases between. From germline, CDR1 is MNHEY and CDR2 SVGEGT. As DNA, the CDR3 is TGTGCCAGCAGTTACCAGACACGCGCCTACAATGAGCAGTTCTTC. Amino acids: CASSYQTRAYNEQFF.

This chain joins TRBV5-1 and TRBJ1-1; D not resolved. The CDR3 covers 14 residues. The germline gives CDR1 SGHRS, CDR2 YFSETQ. V lost 0 bases to trimming and J lost 4 bases, with 10 bases between them. CDR3 coding DNA: TGCGCCAGCAGCTTGGGGGAGACGTTCACTGAAGCTTTCTTT. As protein: CASSLGETFTEAFF. The variable domain in full, completed from reference TRBV5-1 and TRBJ1-1, reads KAGVTQTPRYLIKTRGQQVTLSCSPISGHRSVSWYQQTPGQGLQFLFEYFSETQRNKGNFPGRFSGRQFSNSRSEMNVSTLELGDSALYLCASSLGETFTEAFFGQGTRLTVV.

Note on this clonotype: Just one base apart from a much larger clone, this may be a read error. CDR3 sequence: CASSSGGGETQYF. CDR3 DNA sequence: TGTGCCAGCAGCTCCGGGGGAGGGGAGACCCAGTACTTC. The rearrangement joins TRBV7-9 to TRBJ2-5; 7 bases are shared with TRBD2. The V segment lost 4 bases and the J segment 5 bases; nucleotides outside the gene matches: 4. The germline V gene has CDR1 SEHNR and CDR2 FQNEAQ (reference sequence). The CDR3 loop spans 13 amino acids.

This clonotype came up many times. The chain links TRBV7-2 to TRBJ2-3, with TRBD2 matching 10 bases. V dropped 0 bases and J dropped 6; count of bases not matched to a gene: 9. This CDR3 is built from 17 residues. Germline V gene data show CDR1 as SGHTA and CDR2 as FQGNSA. The CDR3 spells CASSLARVLAGFDTQYF. The CDR3 coding sequence is TGTGCCAGCAGCTTAGCACGGGTACTAGCGGGGTTTGATACGCAGTATTTT.

This clonotype turned up a few times. This chain connects TRBV12-3 or TRBV12-4 to TRBJ1-1, with unresolved D. V shed 5 bases and J shed 5 bases, with 15 bases lying between them. The CDR3 loop spans 14 amino acids. The DNA for the CDR3 is TGTGCCAGCAGTCTCCGATTAGTCGGTACTGAAGCTTTCTTT. This gives the protein CASSLRLVGTEAFF.

V is TRBV7-6 and J is TRBJ2-7; the D is unclear. The assigned J gene may be wrong: the sequence end matches TRBJ2-1 better. Germline-derived CDR1 and CDR2 are SGHVS and FNYEAQ. The CDR3 runs to 12 residues. The CDR3, as DNA: TGTGCCAGCAGCCGAACTCCCTACGAGCAGTTCTTC. Its translation is CASSRTPYEQFF.